Described below is a single T cell receptor (beta chain) sequence and its context. These data come from a study of blood T cell repertoires in COVID-19. On the study more broadly: The cDNA or gDNA used as material had been derived from T cells, B-cell-depleted T cells, or PBMCs.

During active infection, Seattle patients enrolled and were then monitored through disease. Sequencing used immunoSEQ multiplex PCR; TCRdb keeps in-frame clones, though not all of them. Of roughly 500,000 clones detected, 89% appear once; the ten largest clones hold about 0.91%. Germline V gene lookup returns CDR1 SNHLY and CDR2 FYNNEI. The V end lost 8 bases, the J end lost 7 bases, and 12 bases lay between the germline ends. This CDR3 spans 12 amino acids. Sequenced material: peripheral blood. The chain uses TRBV2 and TRBJ2-1; D is perhaps TRBD1 (6 bases). This receptor was identified in a man younger than 30 with COVID-19, enrolled during active disease. CDR3 region: CASGQMHNEQFF. Written as DNA, the CDR3 is TGTGCCAGCGGACAGATGCATAATGAGCAGTTCTTC. Based on the CDR3 plus reference TRBV2 and TRBJ2-1, the full variable domain is EPEVTQTPSHQVTQMGQEVILRCVPISNHLYFYWYRQILGQKVEFLVSFYNNEISEKSEIFDDQFSVERPDGSNFTLKIRSTKLEDSAMYFCASGQMHNEQFFGPGTRLTVL.